The next 21 T cell receptor beta chains were all read from a single sample in a study of cytotoxic CD8 clonotypes in ibrutinib-treated CLL. Here immunoSEQ multiplex PCR was the method, and the copy in TCRdb shows in-frame clones only, minus some. Of approximately 50,000 clones listed, approximately 75% are singletons. The specimen comprised PBMCs, sampled after 12 months of ibrutinib treatment. These receptors all stem from a human donor with chronic lymphocytic leukemia.

The chain uses TRBV30 and TRBJ1-1; TRBD1 agrees at 10 bases. This CDR3 comprises 13 residues. CDR1 and CDR2 (germline): GTSNPN, SVGIG (reference sequence). The V gene end was trimmed by 4 bases and the J gene end by 11 bases; junction bases not matched to a gene: 10. The CDR3 DNA reads TGTGCCTGGAATACGGACAGGGGGGTTGTGGCTTTCTTT. It is translated as CAWNTDRGVVAFF.

The gene calls are TRBV5-1 and TRBJ2-5; 12 bases line up with TRBD2. The germline CDR1 and CDR2 sequences are SGHRS and YFSETQ. This CDR3 comprises 16 residues. Trimming took 0 bases from V and 5 from J; bases not matched to a gene: 5. CDR3 DNA sequence: TGCGCCAGCAGCTTGGGACTAGCGGGAGAGGGGGAGACCCAGTACTTC. Its protein is CASSLGLAGEGETQYF.

The rearrangement uses TRBV5-1 and TRBJ2-7; 7 nucleotides align to TRBD2. Looked up from germline, CDR1 is SGHRS and CDR2 is YFSETQ. V lost 4 bases, J lost 3 bases, and 13 bases stayed unmatched. The CDR3 spans 16 residues. CDR3 sequence: CASSRTGGGGNYEQYF. CDR3 DNA sequence: TGCGCCAGCAGCCGTACGGGAGGTGGAGGCAACTACGAGCAGTACTTC.

This clone was seen a handful of times. The chain employs TRBV9 and TRBJ2-3; no clear D. V lost 2 bases and J lost 0, with 10 bases in between. Germline V lookup: CDR1 SGDLS, CDR2 YYNGEE. This CDR3 is built from 15 residues. The CDR3 loop is CASSVASSSTDTQYF. DNA for the CDR3: TGTGCCAGCAGCGTGGCCAGCTCTAGCACAGATACGCAGTATTTT.

The chain links TRBV13 to TRBJ2-7; 9 bases fit TRBD1. The CDR3 is made up of 17 amino acids. Germline V gene lookup returns CDR1 PRHDT and CDR2 FYEKMQ (reference sequence). Trimming removed 0 bases from V and 4 bases from J; junction bases left unmatched: 10. CDR3 sequence reads: CASSLGLGTGSFYEQYF. The CDR3 coding sequence is TGTGCCAGCAGCTTAGGTCTTGGGACAGGGAGTTTTTACGAGCAGTACTTC. The complete variable domain, with remaining parts taken from reference TRBV13 and TRBJ2-7, reads AAGVIQSPRHLIKEKRETATLKCYPIPRHDTVYWYQQGPGQDPQFLISFYEKMQSDKGSIPDRFSAQQFSDYHSELNMSSLELGDSALYFCASSLGLGTGSFYEQYFGPGTRLTVT.

The genes are TRBV29-1 and TRBJ2-7; D perhaps matches TRBD1 (6 bases). Per germline, CDR1 SQVTM and CDR2 ANQGSEA. V lost 4 bases, J lost 2 bases, and 12 bases lay in between. The CDR3 spans 13 residues. The CDR3 loop reads CSVAKTGTYEQYF. Written as DNA, the CDR3 is TGCAGCGTTGCGAAAACAGGGACCTACGAGCAGTACTTC.

The chain couples TRBV6-1 to TRBJ1-2, with D possibly being TRBD1 (5 bases). The germline CDR1 and CDR2 sequences are MNHNS and SASEGT. Trimming pared 3 bases from V and 4 bases from J, leaving 18 bases between. CDR3 length: 16 amino acids. In DNA, the CDR3 is TGTGCCAGCAGTGACTTGGGGGAGGCGAGGGGCTATGGCTACACCTTC. Amino acids: CASSDLGEARGYGYTF.

This clone was observed a handful of times. This rearrangement joins TRBV10-2 to TRBJ2-1; no definite D call. Per germline, CDR1 WSHSY and CDR2 SAAADI. The ends were cut back, 8 bases at V and 7 bases at J, with 9 bases in the middle. CDR3 length: 11 amino acids. The CDR3 nucleotides are TGCGCCAGCCAAGGGTGGAATGAGCAGTTCTTC. Translated: CASQGWNEQFF.

This chain joins TRBV7-8 and TRBJ2-5; TRBD2 is a possible D gene (6 bases). The CDR3 loop spans 15 amino acids. V lost 5 bases and J 2 bases, leaving 15 bases between the germline ends. The germline V gene has CDR1 SGHVS and CDR2 FQNEAQ. In DNA form, the CDR3 reads TGTGCCAGCAGCCGAGCGGGTAGCCTACAAGAGACCCAGTACTTC. Amino acids: CASSRAGSLQETQYF. Based on the CDR3 plus reference TRBV7-8 and TRBJ2-5, the full variable domain is GAGVSQSPRYKVAKRGQDVALRCDPISGHVSLFWYQQALGQGPEFLTYFQNEAQLDKSGLPSDRFFAERPEGSVSTLKIQRTQQEDSAVYLCASSRAGSLQETQYFGPGTRLLVL.

This clone was seen a handful of times. The chain recombines TRBV10-1 with TRBJ2-7, with D perhaps being TRBD1 or TRBD2 (5 bases each). Germline CDR1 reads WNHNN; CDR2 reads SYGVQD (reference sequence). The CDR3 is 14 amino acids. V was trimmed by 0 bases and J by 3 bases, leaving 9 bases between them. Here the CDR3 DNA reads TGCGCCAGCAGTGAGTCCGGGACGAGCTACGAGCAGTACTTC. Amino acid sequence: CASSESGTSYEQYF.

There are a few counts of this clone. The rearrangement uses TRBV19 and TRBJ1-2, with D unclear. The germline V gene encodes CDR1 LNHDA and CDR2 SQIVND (reference sequence). There are 12 residues in the CDR3. V was shortened by 7 bases and J by 8 bases, with 14 bases between the two germline ends. CDR3 DNA sequence: TGTGCCAGTACCTACACGGGCGGAGGCTACACCTTC. This sequence encodes CASTYTGGGYTF.

The genes are TRBV7-2 and TRBJ2-2, with D perhaps TRBD1 (6 bases). In germline, CDR1 is SGHTA, CDR2 FQGNSA. This CDR3 has 14 amino acids. The ends were cut back, 8 bases at V and 0 bases at J, with 10 bases in the middle. CDR3 nucleotide sequence: TGTGCCAGCGGGAAGGGGGCGAACACCGGGGAGCTGTTTTTT. It translates to CASGKGANTGELFF.

This sequence joins TRBV6-5 and TRBJ2-7; 11 positions match TRBD2. The CDR3 runs 15 residues. CDR1 and CDR2 (germline): MNHEY, SVGAGI. Trimming cost V 6 bases and J 2 bases; bases outside gene matches: 6. The DNA for the CDR3 is TGTGCCAGCAGATCTGGACTAGCGGGTCCCTACGAGCAGTACTTC. It encodes CASRSGLAGPYEQYF.

Concerning this clone: Germline and junction disagree at one end, which may indicate a read error. The chain has TRBV7-3 and TRBJ1-1; D gene ambiguous. The CDR3 is 13 amino acids. The V gene's germline CDR1 is SGHTA and CDR2 FQGTGA. The CDR3 spells CASSLVLNTEAFF. The CDR3 nucleotides are TGTGCCAGCAGCCTAGTTTTGAATACTGAAGCTTTCTTT.

The CDR3: CASSELRPLTGELFF. The CDR3 coding sequence is TGTGCCAGCAGTGAACTCCGCCCGCTCACCGGGGAGCTGTTTTTT. The gene calls are TRBV2 and TRBJ2-2; D not resolved. The CDR3 sequence is 15 residues long. CDR1 SNHLY and CDR2 FYNNEI come from the germline V gene. Trimming pared 2 bases from V and 4 bases from J, leaving 11 bases between.

V gene TRBV14 combines with J gene TRBJ2-3; the D is unclear. Trimming removed 4 bases at V and 2 bases at J, with 10 bases between. CDR1 is SGHDN, CDR2 FVKESK, per germline. This CDR3 has 14 amino acids. The CDR3 region is CASSPSRHTDTQYF. The CDR3 DNA sequence: TGTGCCAGCAGCCCCTCCCGACACACAGATACGCAGTATTTT.

The rearrangement joins TRBV19 to TRBJ2-7; 13 bases align to TRBD2. The CDR3 length is 17 residues. The trim removed 3 bases at V and 5 bases at J, leaving 10 bases unmatched. From germline, CDR1 is LNHDA and CDR2 SQIVND (reference sequence). CDR3: CASSIGTSGIGRDEQYF. CDR3 DNA: TGTGCCAGTAGTATTGGGACTAGCGGGATAGGAAGGGACGAGCAGTACTTC.

The V and J genes are TRBV27 and TRBJ1-1; D uncertain. This CDR3 comprises 14 residues. Germline V lookup: CDR1 MNHEY, CDR2 SMNVEV (reference sequence). V lost 3 bases and J lost 5, with 13 bases in between. The CDR3 nucleotides are TGTGCCAGCAGTTTCTTAGGGATCGGAACTGAAGCTTTCTTT. Translated: CASSFLGIGTEAFF.

V usage is TRBV11-3 and J usage is TRBJ2-3; perhaps TRBD2 as D (5 bases). Germline V gives CDR1 SGHNT, CDR2 YENEEA. CDR3 length: 17 amino acids. V was pared by 4 bases and J by 1 base, with 18 bases between. CDR3 loop: CASSSGSGSGGTDTQYF. In DNA form, the CDR3 reads TGTGCCAGCAGCTCCGGCTCGGGATCTGGAGGCACAGATACGCAGTATTTT.

The chain recombines TRBV5-6 with TRBJ1-5, with TRBD1 matching over 7 bases. Germline V gene sequence: CDR1 SGHDT, CDR2 YYEEEE. This CDR3 spans 14 amino acids. The junction had 4 bases not matched to a gene; V was cut back by 1 base and J by 6 bases. CDR3 nucleotides: TGTGCCAGCAGCTTGCAGGGGGGCGGTCAGCCCCAGCATTTT. It codes for CASSLQGGGQPQHF.

The rearrangement uses TRBV28 and TRBJ1-3; the match to TRBD1 covers 9 bases. Germline values: CDR1 MDHEN, CDR2 SYDVKM. The length of the CDR3 is 15 residues. V lost 5 bases and J lost 4; bases outside the gene matches: 6. CDR3 sequence reads: CASSQDRGTGNTIYF. CDR3 DNA sequence: TGTGCCAGCAGTCAAGACAGGGGGACCGGAAACACCATATATTTT.